The 11 T cell receptor beta chains below all came from one sample that was sequenced in a study of T cells after yellow fever vaccination. TCRdb reprocessed the 5' RACE reads with MiXCR, giving one entry per CDR3 protein. This table holds some 400,000 distinct CDR3 sequences, approximately 6% found once. Sequences were derived from PBMCs, sampled 5 days after the yellow fever booster vaccination. The receptors originated from a man younger than 40 who received the YFV17D yellow fever vaccine.

The chain carries TRBV5-1 and TRBJ1-2; D unresolved. The CDR3 extends over 14 amino acids. Germline-derived CDR1 and CDR2 are SGHRS and YFSETQ. V lost 0 bases, J lost 5 bases, and 11 bases lay in between. The CDR3 DNA follows: TGCGCCAGCAGCTTGGACTACTTAAGTTATGGCTACACCTTC. This encodes CASSLDYLSYGYTF.

This clonotype appeared a few times. This chain links TRBV20-1 with TRBJ2-7, with 10 bases identical to TRBD2. This CDR3 has 18 amino acids. The V gene end was trimmed by 3 bases and the J gene end by 3 bases; junction bases not matched to a gene: 17. Germline CDR1 DFQATT, CDR2 SNEGSKA (reference sequence). In DNA, the CDR3 is TGCAGTGCTAGTGGGGGACGGACTAGCGGACTTAGTGGCTACGAGCAGTACTTC. Its translation is CSASGGRTSGLSGYEQYF.

This clonotype was counted between two and nine times. The chain couples TRBV24-1 to TRBJ2-2, with D unclear. This CDR3 comprises 12 residues. CDR1 and CDR2 (germline): KGHDR, SFDVKD. Deletions cut 0 bases from V and 7 bases from J, with 2 bases between. The CDR3 protein is CATSDLSGELFF. The CDR3 DNA follows: TGTGCCACCAGTGATTTGAGCGGGGAGCTGTTTTTT.

This chain uses TRBV3-1 with TRBJ1-1; D is unresolved. The ends were cut back, 8 bases at V and 6 bases at J, with 22 bases in the middle. Germline values: CDR1 LGHDT, CDR2 YNNKEL (reference sequence). The CDR3 consists of 15 residues. The CDR3 here is CASLSSGSSSAEAFF. Written as DNA, the CDR3 is TGTGCCAGCTTATCATCCGGGTCGTCGAGCGCTGAAGCTTTCTTT.

The V gene is TRBV12-3 or TRBV12-4, the J gene TRBJ1-2; 8 bases line up with TRBD1. The CDR3 has 15 amino acids. Unmatched junction bases numbered 13, after V lost 7 bases and J lost 6 bases. CDR3 amino acids: CASKSQGAQVHGYTF. DNA of the CDR3: TGTGCCAGCAAGAGTCAGGGGGCTCAAGTGCATGGCTACACCTTC.

This clonotype was counted ten times or more. This chain links TRBV20-1 with TRBJ2-3, with unresolved D. The CDR3 has 16 amino acids. V lost 0 bases and J lost 2, with 15 bases in between. Looked up from germline, CDR1 is DFQATT and CDR2 is SNEGSKA (reference sequence). The CDR3 loop reads CSARDRLVVDTDTQYF. The CDR3 DNA reads as TGCAGTGCTAGAGATCGGCTAGTCGTTGACACAGATACGCAGTATTTT.

This clonotype was recorded at least ten times. CDR3 coding DNA: TGTGCCAGCATCCTCACCGGGGAGCTGTTTTTT. It encodes CASILTGELFF. V and J are TRBV11-2 and TRBJ2-2; D not resolved. Between the trimmed V and J ends, which lost 7 bases and 4 bases, there was a span of 4 bases. The CDR3 spans 11 residues. From germline, CDR1 is SGHAT and CDR2 FQNNGV.

This clonotype was detected many times. The genes are TRBV12-3 or TRBV12-4 and TRBJ2-3, with D hard to call. The CDR3 has 13 amino acids. With 7 bases removed from V and 2 bases from J, the gap between germline ends came to 10 bases. The CDR3 loop is CASNALNTDTQYF. The CDR3, as DNA: TGTGCCAGCAACGCGCTGAACACAGATACGCAGTATTTT.

This clonotype was detected a few times. The chain joins TRBV20-1 to TRBJ2-3, with 7 positions matching TRBD2. With V trimmed by 6 bases and J by 2 bases, 5 bases remained unmatched. The V gene's germline CDR1 is DFQATT and CDR2 SNEGSKA (reference sequence). The CDR3 consists of 13 residues. The CDR3 nucleotides read TGCAGTGCGGTGCTAGCGGTCACAGATACGCAGTATTTT. Translated: CSAVLAVTDTQYF.

This clonotype has more than one count but fewer than ten. The genes are TRBV12-3 or TRBV12-4 and TRBJ2-7, with 7 bases fitting TRBD1. CDR3 length equals 14 residues. Unmatched junction bases numbered 7, after V lost 5 bases and J lost 3 bases. CDR3 nucleotides: TGTGCCAGCAGTCTACCGGGACAGAACTACGAGCAGTACTTC. Protein: CASSLPGQNYEQYF.

The sample holds many counts of this clonotype. The V and J genes are TRBV5-1 and TRBJ1-4; no reliable D call. The ends were cut back, 0 bases at V and 7 bases at J, with 4 bases in the middle. This CDR3 has 12 amino acids. Germline V gene lookup returns CDR1 SGHRS and CDR2 YFSETQ. CDR3 sequence (DNA): TGCGCCAGCAGCTTGGCTGGTGAAAAACTGTTTTTT. Amino acid sequence: CASSLAGEKLFF.